The 11 T cell receptor beta chains listed next were all sequenced from one sample in a study of CD4 T cells in relation to SARS-CoV-2 and coronaviruses. This table comes from immunoSEQ multiplex PCR, and its TCRdb copy is limited to in-frame clones, with some not included. The table lists tens of thousands of clones, about 90% of them singletons. The sample was naive CD4+ T cells from PBMCs. Sample subset: naive CD4+ T cells isolated by negative enrichment. The receptors come from an adult with COVID-19.

V and J are TRBV5-5 and TRBJ1-2; unclear D gene. Trimming cost V 3 bases and J 4 bases, with 16 bases left between them. This CDR3 is built from 15 residues. Looked up from germline, CDR1 is SGHKS and CDR2 is YYEKEE (reference sequence). The CDR3 spells CASSSHWPGLYGYTF. The CDR3 bases are TGTGCCAGCAGCTCCCACTGGCCCGGGCTCTATGGCTACACCTTC.

This chain links TRBV12-3 or TRBV12-4 with TRBJ1-1; unclear D gene. The CDR3 extends over 13 amino acids. V was pared by 3 bases and J by 3 bases, with 8 bases between. CDR3 in amino acids: CASSFSGYTEAFF. The CDR3 bases are TGTGCCAGCAGTTTCAGTGGATACACTGAAGCTTTCTTT.

This clone was seen just once. CDR3 region: CASSGLTGTSYGYTF. The DNA of the CDR3 is TGCGCCAGCAGCGGATTAACCGGGACGTCCTATGGCTACACCTTC. The V call is TRBV5-1, the J call TRBJ1-2; TRBD1 might be the D (5 bases). Per germline, CDR1 SGHRS and CDR2 YFSETQ. Trimming left V 4 bases short and J 4 bases short, with 17 bases between. This CDR3 contains 15 residues.

The gene calls are TRBV24-1 and TRBJ2-1, with a weak D call TRBD1 (6 bases). Trimming pared 4 bases from V and 6 bases from J, leaving 12 bases between. CDR3 length: 14 amino acids. The germline V gene has CDR1 KGHDR and CDR2 SFDVKD. CDR3: CATSDPGAGNEQFF. The CDR3 DNA follows: TGTGCCACCAGTGACCCAGGGGCCGGCAATGAGCAGTTCTTC.

The V gene is TRBV19, the J gene TRBJ2-4; D possibly corresponds to TRBD2 (6 bases). CDR3 length: 16 amino acids. The V end was cut by 3 bases, the J end by 2 bases, with 14 bases between. The germline V gene encodes CDR1 LNHDA and CDR2 SQIVND (reference sequence). The CDR3: CASSIRDSPPKNIQYF. The CDR3 region has the DNA TGTGCCAGTAGTATTAGGGACTCTCCACCCAAAAACATTCAGTACTTC.

The gene calls are TRBV7-2 and TRBJ1-2; 9 nucleotides line up with TRBD1. The junction had 3 bases not matched to a gene; V was cut back by 4 bases and J by 0 bases. The CDR3 covers 15 residues. Germline assignment: CDR1 SGHTA and CDR2 FQGNSA. CDR3 sequence reads: CASSYDRGANYGYTF. Here the CDR3 DNA reads TGTGCCAGCAGCTATGACAGGGGGGCTAACTATGGCTACACCTTC. The entire variable domain, with the rest obtained from reference TRBV7-2 and TRBJ1-2, is as follows: GAGVSQSPSNKVTEKGKDVELRCDPISGHTALYWYRQSLGQGLEFLIYFQGNSAPDKSGLPSDRFSAERTGGSVSTLTIQRTQQEDSAVYLCASSYDRGANYGYTFGSGTRLTVV.

V gene TRBV7-3 combines with J gene TRBJ2-2, with TRBD1 as a possible D gene (6 bases). This CDR3 contains 14 residues. From germline, CDR1 is SGHTA and CDR2 FQGTGA. The V and J ends lost 8 bases and 4 bases respectively, with 14 bases between them. CDR3 in amino acids: CASASLGGTGELFF. The CDR3 DNA is TGTGCCAGCGCCTCTTTAGGGGGCACCGGGGAGCTGTTTTTT.

Only one count was recorded for this clone. The chain combines TRBV15 with TRBJ2-5, with 9 bases that match TRBD2. J lost 4 bases, V lost 0 bases, and 6 bases had no gene match. Looked up from germline, CDR1 is LNHNV and CDR2 is YYDKDF (reference sequence). The CDR3 totals 16 residues. The CDR3 coding sequence is TGTGCCACCAGCAGAGATTTGCTAGCGGGAACAGAGACCCAGTACTTC. It translates to CATSRDLLAGTETQYF.

The chain joins TRBV6-6 to TRBJ2-7; D remains unclear. This CDR3 has 15 residues. The V gene lost 6 bases and the J gene lost 2 bases, with 17 bases spanning the gap. Germline values: CDR1 MNHNY, CDR2 SVGAGI (reference sequence). The CDR3 sequence: CASSLPLTETYEQYF. CDR3 DNA: TGTGCCAGCAGCCTCCCCTTGACGGAAACCTACGAGCAGTACTTC.

J is TRBJ2-5 and V is TRBV18; the D gene is possibly TRBD1 (6 bases). The CDR3 length is 13 residues. Germline loops: CDR1 KGHSH, CDR2 LQKENI. Trimming stripped 6 bases from V and 2 bases from J, with 10 bases between. CDR3 sequence reads: CASSPTGQETQYF. In DNA form, the CDR3 reads TGTGCCAGCTCCCCTACAGGGCAAGAGACCCAGTACTTC.

The chain carries TRBV6-2 or TRBV6-3 and TRBJ2-6; D unresolved. CDR1 is MNHEY, CDR2 SVGEGT, per germline. V lost 0 bases to trimming and J lost 3 bases, with 12 bases between them. The CDR3 extends over 17 amino acids. The CDR3 protein is CASSYSNLAGGANVLTF. In nucleotides, the CDR3 is TGTGCCAGCAGTTACTCGAATTTGGCCGGTGGGGCCAACGTCCTGACTTTC.